This T cell receptor (beta chain) was sequenced in a study of shared clonotypes between healthy human individuals. Study findings and constraints: Naive subsets generally exceeded memory subsets in estimated richness.

Clones were sequenced by immunoSEQ multiplex PCR, and TCRdb holds only the in-frame ones, with some missing. The sample carries approximately 2.5 million clones, 80% to 95% recorded once. Concerning this clone: Antigen unknown.

The material sequenced was naive CD4+ T cells from PBMCs. Subset specified: CD45RA+ positively selected. This TCR derives from a man between 18 and 29 years old in good health. Some clones in this sample may be carry-over from other donors' samples.

The CDR3 nucleotides are TGTGCCATCAGTGGAACCGGGACAGGGCACGAAAAACTGTTTTTT. Residues: CAISGTGTGHEKLFF. The V and J genes are TRBV10-3 and TRBJ1-4, with 9 bases matching TRBD1. Germline values: CDR1 ENHRY, CDR2 SYGVKD. This CDR3 has 15 amino acids. V lost 4 bases and J lost 8; bases outside the gene matches: 8.